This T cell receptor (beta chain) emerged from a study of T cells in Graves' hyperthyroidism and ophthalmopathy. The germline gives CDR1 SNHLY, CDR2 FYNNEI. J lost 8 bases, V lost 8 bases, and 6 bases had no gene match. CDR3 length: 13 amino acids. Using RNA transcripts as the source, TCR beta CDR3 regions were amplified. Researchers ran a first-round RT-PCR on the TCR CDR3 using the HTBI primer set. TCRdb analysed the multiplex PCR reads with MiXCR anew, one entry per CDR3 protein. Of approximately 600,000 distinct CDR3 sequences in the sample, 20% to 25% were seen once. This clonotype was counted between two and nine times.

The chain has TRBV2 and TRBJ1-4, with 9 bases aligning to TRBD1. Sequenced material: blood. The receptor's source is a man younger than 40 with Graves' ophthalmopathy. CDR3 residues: CASYRGLREKLFF. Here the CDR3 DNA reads TGTGCCAGCTACAGGGGGCTAAGGGAAAAACTGTTTTTT.